Detailed here is one T cell receptor (beta chain). Its antigen is still unknown. The data derive from a study of T cell repertoires in cytomegalovirus infection. From the reads, TCRdb called clonotypes with MiXCR, one entry per CDR3 protein. Of some 480,000 distinct CDR3 sequences in the sample, more than 30% are singletons; the top ten hold 17%. CDR3 size: 16 residues. The V gene lost 1 base and the J gene lost 3 bases, with 14 bases spanning the gap. Per germline, CDR1 SGHKS and CDR2 YYEKEE (reference sequence). The chain combines TRBV5-5 with TRBJ2-1; a weak D match, TRBD2 (6 bases). The sequence was collected from a human donor in good health (CMV status not recorded). Some clones in this sample may be carry-over from other donors' samples. The sample consisted of cultured PBMCs, taken from culture after CMV antigen stimulation. This CDR3 is CASSLRGSQYYNEQFF. As DNA, the CDR3 is TGTGCCAGCAGCTTGCGGGGGTCCCAATACTACAATGAGCAGTTCTTC.